The 26 T cell receptor beta chains reported below all come from one sample, sequenced in a study of blood T cell repertoires in COVID-19. Produced via immunoSEQ multiplex PCR; TCRdb's table is partial and in-frame only. The sample consists of 190,000 or so clones, under 90% of them appearing once. Sequenced: peripheral blood. These receptors all come from a man in his forties with acute or convalescent COVID-19.

The rearrangement links TRBV30 to TRBJ2-7; 10 nucleotides align to TRBD1. V lost 4 bases, J lost 5 bases, and 8 bases stayed unmatched. Germline V CDR1 and CDR2: GTSNPN, SVGIG (reference sequence). The CDR3 is 14 amino acids. The CDR3: CAWNPGQGPHEQYF. DNA for the CDR3: TGTGCCTGGAATCCGGGACAGGGGCCCCACGAGCAGTACTTC.

The rearrangement joins TRBV15 to TRBJ1-1; 8 bases line up with TRBD1. The ends lost 0 bases at V and 5 bases at J; junction bases unmatched: 8. The germline CDR1 and CDR2 sequences are LNHNV and YYDKDF (reference sequence). The CDR3 loop spans 16 amino acids. CDR3 bases: TGTGCCACCAGCAGAGATCTCACAGGGGGTGAAACTGAAGCTTTCTTT. Residues: CATSRDLTGGETEAFF.

Only one count was recorded for this clone. V and J are TRBV4-1 and TRBJ2-1, with TRBD2 matching over 7 bases. After removal of 4 bases from V and 4 bases from J, the junction contained 7 bases not matched to a gene. The CDR3 loop spans 15 amino acids. Per the germline V gene, CDR1 is MGHRA and CDR2 is YSYEKL. The CDR3 DNA sequence: TGCGCCAGCAGCCCGGGGCTAGCGGATTACAATGAGCAGTTCTTC. Translated, it gives CASSPGLADYNEQFF.

This rearrangement joins TRBV5-4 to TRBJ1-2; 7 positions match TRBD1. Trimming cost V 0 bases and J 3 bases; bases outside gene matches: 8. The CDR3 has 16 residues. The V gene's germline CDR1 is SGHNT and CDR2 YYREEE (reference sequence). The DNA of the CDR3 is TGTGCCAGCAGCTTGGCCCGACGGGACAGCCACTATGGCTACACCTTC. Its protein is CASSLARRDSHYGYTF. Combining the CDR3 with reference TRBV5-4 and TRBJ1-2 gives the whole variable domain ETGVTQSPTHLIKTRGQQVTLRCSSQSGHNTVSWYQQALGQGPQFIFQYYREEENGRGNFPPRFSGLQFPNYSSELNVNALELDDSALYLCASSLARRDSHYGYTFGSGTRLTVV.

This clone has just one count. The genes are TRBV2 and TRBJ2-7, with a possible D match to TRBD1 (6 bases). CDR1 and CDR2 (germline): SNHLY, FYNNEI. CDR3 length: 16 residues. Between the trimmed V and J ends, which lost 6 bases and 2 bases, there was a span of 20 bases. CDR3 protein: CASSETNRDLTYEQYF. CDR3 bases: TGTGCCAGCAGCGAAACTAACAGGGACCTTACCTACGAGCAGTACTTC.

This clone is a singleton in its sample. The genes are TRBV18 and TRBJ2-1; tentative D call: TRBD1 (8 bases). The V and J ends lost 4 bases and 8 bases respectively, with 15 bases between them. Per the germline V gene, CDR1 is KGHSH and CDR2 is LQKENI. The CDR3 length is 14 residues. The CDR3: CASSRTGGVDEQFF. Here the CDR3 DNA reads TGTGCCAGCTCACGTACAGGGGGGGTCGATGAGCAGTTCTTC. The full variable domain, rest sourced from reference TRBV18 and TRBJ2-1, is NAGVMQNPRHLVRRRGQEARLRCSPMKGHSHVYWYRQLPEEGLKFMVYLQKENIIDESGMPKERFSAEFPKEGPSILRIQQVVRGDSAAYFCASSRTGGVDEQFFGPGTRLTVL.

The chain uses TRBV30 and TRBJ2-3; 7 bases are shared with TRBD1. V was clipped by 2 bases and J by 5 bases; unmatched bases: 4. Looked up from germline, CDR1 is GTSNPN and CDR2 is SVGIG (reference sequence). This CDR3 has 13 residues. The CDR3 reads CAWSIGQEDTQYF. CDR3 DNA: TGTGCCTGGAGTATAGGACAGGAAGATACGCAGTATTTT. The full variable domain, with the rest looked up from reference TRBV30 and TRBJ2-3, is SQTIHQWPATLVQPVGSPLSLECTVEGTSNPNLYWYRQAAGRGLQLLFYSVGIGQISSEVPQNLSASRPQDRQFILSSKKLLLSDSGFYLCAWSIGQEDTQYFGPGTRLTVL.

V usage is TRBV29-1 and J usage is TRBJ2-7, with TRBD1 matching over 7 bases. The CDR3 extends over 12 amino acids. Germline V CDR1 and CDR2: SQVTM, ANQGSEA. Germline trimming cut 5 bases from V and 3 bases from J; bases unmatched to any gene: 4. CDR3 sequence (DNA): TGCAGCGTTCGACAGGGCTTCTACGAGCAGTACTTC. It specifies CSVRQGFYEQYF.

The chain combines TRBV9 with TRBJ2-5; the match to TRBD2 covers 14 bases. The junction had 6 bases not matched to a gene; V was cut back by 0 bases and J by 5 bases. The CDR3 loop spans 17 amino acids. Per germline, CDR1 SGDLS and CDR2 YYNGEE. The DNA of the CDR3 is TGTGCCAGCAGCGTAGGACTAGCGGGGGGGCACGAGGAGACCCAGTACTTC. It encodes CASSVGLAGGHEETQYF.

V usage is TRBV27 and J usage is TRBJ1-2; 7 nucleotides align to TRBD1. After removal of 3 bases from V and 3 bases from J, the junction contained 1 base not matched to a gene. The CDR3 covers 13 residues. The germline V gene has CDR1 MNHEY and CDR2 SMNVEV (reference sequence). CDR3 in amino acids: CASSFTGDYGYTF. DNA for the CDR3: TGTGCCAGCAGTTTTACAGGGGACTATGGCTACACCTTC.

V gene TRBV3-1 (or the pseudogene TRBV3-2) combines with J gene TRBJ2-1; D is possibly TRBD2 (7 bases). Trimming took 4 bases from V and 5 from J, leaving 15 bases between them. The CDR3 length is 15 residues. The germline gives CDR1 LGHDT, CDR2 YNNKEL (reference sequence). The CDR3 sequence is CASSPAGAGNNEQFF. CDR3 DNA sequence: TGTGCCAGCAGCCCGGCGGGGGCTGGGAACAATGAGCAGTTCTTC.

V is TRBV5-1 and J is TRBJ2-1; D remains ambiguous. The CDR3 spans 16 residues. CDR1 SGHRS and CDR2 YFSETQ come from the germline V gene. V was trimmed by 0 bases and J by 2 bases, leaving 12 bases between them. The CDR3 DNA follows: TGCGCCAGCAGCTTGGTTTCTCGGGTACCCTACAATGAGCAGTTCTTC. This encodes CASSLVSRVPYNEQFF.

The chain carries TRBV6-5 and TRBJ2-1, with TRBD2 identical over 7 bases. Losses at the gene ends were 7 bases for V and 7 bases for J; bases not matched to a gene: 10. CDR1 MNHEY and CDR2 SVGAGI come from the germline V gene. The CDR3 covers 14 residues. CDR3 bases: TGTGCCAGCAAGCATCAGCGGGGCCCGAATGAGCAGTTCTTC. As protein: CASKHQRGPNEQFF.

The chain recombines TRBV7-2 with TRBJ1-4, with D possibly TRBD1 on 5 matching bases. This CDR3 region has 15 residues. Germline CDR1 and CDR2: SGHTA and FQGNSA. Trimming removed 1 base at V and 7 bases at J, with 13 bases between. The CDR3 DNA follows: TGTGCCAGCAGCTTAGGAGGTTCCAGGGCTGAAAAACTGTTTTTT. Amino acid sequence: CASSLGGSRAEKLFF.

The V gene is TRBV2, the J gene TRBJ2-5, with D unclear. Per the germline V gene, CDR1 is SNHLY and CDR2 is FYNNEI. The CDR3 is 11 residues long. Trimming pared 2 bases from V and 4 bases from J, leaving 2 bases between. The CDR3 spells CASSERETQYF. CDR3 coding DNA: TGTGCCAGCAGTGAACGAGAGACCCAGTACTTC.

This chain joins TRBV2 and TRBJ1-5, with 9 nucleotides matching TRBD1. V was clipped by 6 bases and J by 1 base; unmatched bases: 4. CDR3 length: 15 amino acids. Per germline, CDR1 SNHLY and CDR2 FYNNEI. DNA of the CDR3: TGTGCCAGCAGAAAAGGACAGGGGAGCAATCAGCCCCAGCATTTT. Translated: CASRKGQGSNQPQHF.

The CDR3 is CASSQEESSGLYTQYF. The CDR3, as DNA: TGTGCCAGCAGCCAAGAAGAGTCTAGCGGGCTATATACGCAGTATTTT. This chain joins TRBV4-2 and TRBJ2-3, with TRBD2 identical over 8 bases. V lost 0 bases and J lost 7; bases outside the gene matches: 9. Germline V lookup: CDR1 LGHNA, CDR2 YNFKEQ. The CDR3 runs to 16 residues.

CDR3 residues: CASSQEGTGRYNSPLHF. The CDR3, as DNA: TGCGCCAGCAGCCAAGAAGGGACAGGGCGATACAATTCACCCCTCCACTTT. The gene calls are TRBV4-1 and TRBJ1-6; 9 positions match TRBD1. V lost 0 bases and J lost 7; bases outside the gene matches: 7. CDR1 MGHRA and CDR2 YSYEKL come from the germline V gene. This CDR3 contains 17 residues.

The chain employs TRBV13 and TRBJ1-5; perhaps TRBD1 as D (5 bases). The V end lost 5 bases, the J end lost 11 bases, and 16 bases lay between the germline ends. The germline CDR1 and CDR2 sequences are PRHDT and FYEKMQ (reference sequence). The CDR3 is 13 amino acids. DNA of the CDR3: TGTGCCAGCAGCCTCCGGGACTCCACGACCCAGCATTTT. Translated: CASSLRDSTTQHF.

The chain carries TRBV9 and TRBJ1-1; D call uncertain. The CDR3 runs to 14 residues. Trimming removed 0 bases from V and 2 bases from J, with 8 bases in between. CDR1 is SGDLS and CDR2 is YYNGEE in the germline V gene. The CDR3 DNA is TGTGCCAGCAGCGTAGGTGGCCGAAACACTGAAGCTTTCTTT. Protein product: CASSVGGRNTEAFF.

This clone was recorded only once. The chain uses TRBV6-5 and TRBJ1-5, with no clear D. V was clipped by 6 bases and J by 2 bases, with 8 bases between them. The CDR3 loop spans 13 amino acids. Germline V gives CDR1 MNHEY, CDR2 SVGAGI. The CDR3 sequence is CASSGVGNQPQHF. The DNA for the CDR3 is TGTGCCAGCAGCGGGGTTGGCAATCAGCCCCAGCATTTT.

This clone occurred once. This chain connects TRBV7-2 to TRBJ2-7; the D is unclear. Looked up from germline, CDR1 is SGHTA and CDR2 is FQGNSA. The V gene lost 4 bases and the J gene lost 2 bases, with 12 bases spanning the gap. This CDR3 spans 14 amino acids. The DNA for the CDR3 is TGTGCCAGCAGCTCCGAGCCTGGGCCCTACGAGCAGTACTTC. Translation gives CASSSEPGPYEQYF.

The CDR3 sequence: CASSSPSTGTPYEQYF. CDR3 nucleotides: TGTGCCAGCAGCTCTCCGTCGACAGGGACGCCCTACGAGCAGTACTTC. V gene TRBV5-4 combines with J gene TRBJ2-7; 7 positions agree with TRBD1. Germline V gene sequence: CDR1 SGHNT, CDR2 YYREEE (reference sequence). This CDR3 region has 16 residues. V lost 3 bases, J lost 2 bases, and 11 bases stayed unmatched.

This clone was seen only once. Other DNA sequences in this specimen translate into the identical CDR3. The CDR3 DNA reads as TGTGCCAGCAGGACAGGGTCCTACGAGCAGTACTTC. It encodes CASRTGSYEQYF. The chain uses TRBV28 and TRBJ2-7; 7 bases line up with TRBD1. This CDR3 region has 12 residues. CDR1 and CDR2 from the germline V gene are MDHEN and SYDVKM. V lost 6 bases and J lost 1; bases outside the gene matches: 0.

The chain uses TRBV7-8 and TRBJ2-2; TRBD2 aligns across 15 bases. Germline V lookup: CDR1 SGHVS, CDR2 FQNEAQ. After removal of 5 bases from V and 6 bases from J, the junction contained 13 bases not matched to a gene. The CDR3 is 19 residues long. The DNA for the CDR3 is TGTGCCAGCAGCATCAAGCGGACTAGCGGGGGGGAAAAGGCCGGGGAGCTGTTTTTT. This translates into CASSIKRTSGGEKAGELFF.

The rearrangement uses TRBV27 and TRBJ2-7; possibly TRBD1 for D (6 bases). Looked up from germline, CDR1 is MNHEY and CDR2 is SMNVEV (reference sequence). The CDR3 totals 14 residues. Trimming left V 3 bases short and J 6 bases short, with 15 bases between. The CDR3 bases are TGTGCCAGCAGTTTTGTCCAGGGGAATGGCGAGCAGTACTTC. This encodes CASSFVQGNGEQYF.